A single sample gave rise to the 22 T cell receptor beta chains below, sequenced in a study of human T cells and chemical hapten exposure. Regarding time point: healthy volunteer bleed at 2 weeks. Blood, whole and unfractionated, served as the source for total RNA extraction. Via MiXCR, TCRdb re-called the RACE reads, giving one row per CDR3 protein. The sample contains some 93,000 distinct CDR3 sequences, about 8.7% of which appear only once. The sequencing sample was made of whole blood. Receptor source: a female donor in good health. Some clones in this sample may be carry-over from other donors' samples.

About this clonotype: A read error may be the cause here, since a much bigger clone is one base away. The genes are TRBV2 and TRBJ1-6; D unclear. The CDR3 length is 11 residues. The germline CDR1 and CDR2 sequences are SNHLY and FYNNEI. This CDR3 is CASSEVSSLHF. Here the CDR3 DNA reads TGTGCCAGCAGTGAGGTTTCATCCCTCCACTTT.

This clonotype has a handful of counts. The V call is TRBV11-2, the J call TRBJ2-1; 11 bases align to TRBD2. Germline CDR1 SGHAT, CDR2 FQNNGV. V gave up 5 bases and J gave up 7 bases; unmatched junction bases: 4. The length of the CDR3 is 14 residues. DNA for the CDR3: TGTGCCAGCAGCGAACGGACTAGCGGGAATGAGCAGTTCTTC. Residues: CASSERTSGNEQFF.

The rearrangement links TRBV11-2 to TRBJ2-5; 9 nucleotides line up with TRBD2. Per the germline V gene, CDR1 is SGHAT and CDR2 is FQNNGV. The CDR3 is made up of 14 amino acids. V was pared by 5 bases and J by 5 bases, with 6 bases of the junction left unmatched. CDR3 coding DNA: TGTGCCAGCAGCAAGGGACTAGCTGTCGAGACCCAGTACTTC. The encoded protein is CASSKGLAVETQYF.

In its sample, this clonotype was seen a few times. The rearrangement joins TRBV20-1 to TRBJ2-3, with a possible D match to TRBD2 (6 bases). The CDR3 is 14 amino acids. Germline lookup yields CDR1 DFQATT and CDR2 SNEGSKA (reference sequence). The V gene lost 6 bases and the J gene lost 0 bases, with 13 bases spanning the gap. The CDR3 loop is CSARSGTSTDTQYF. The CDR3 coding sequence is TGCAGTGCCCGGTCCGGGACTAGCACAGATACGCAGTATTTT.

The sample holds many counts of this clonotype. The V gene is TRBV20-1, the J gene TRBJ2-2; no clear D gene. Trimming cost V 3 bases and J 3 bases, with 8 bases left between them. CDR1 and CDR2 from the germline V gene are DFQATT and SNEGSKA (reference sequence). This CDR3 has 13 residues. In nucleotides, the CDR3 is TGCAGTGCTAGGGGCCTAGACACCGGGGAGCTGTTTTTT. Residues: CSARGLDTGELFF.

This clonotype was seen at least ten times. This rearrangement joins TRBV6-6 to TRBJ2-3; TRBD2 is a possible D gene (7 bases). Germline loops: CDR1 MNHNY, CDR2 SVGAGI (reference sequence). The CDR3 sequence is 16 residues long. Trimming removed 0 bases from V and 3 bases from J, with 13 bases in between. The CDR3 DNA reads TGTGCCAGCAGTTACTCGCCGGGGGGCGGTACAGATACGCAGTATTTT. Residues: CASSYSPGGGTDTQYF.

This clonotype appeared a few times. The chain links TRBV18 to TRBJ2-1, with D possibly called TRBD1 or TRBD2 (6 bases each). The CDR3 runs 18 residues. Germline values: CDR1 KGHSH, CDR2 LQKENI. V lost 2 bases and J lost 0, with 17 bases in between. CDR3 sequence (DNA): TGTGCCAGCTCACCAAATGGGGGCGGGGACCTCTCCTACAATGAGCAGTTCTTC. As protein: CASSPNGGGDLSYNEQFF.

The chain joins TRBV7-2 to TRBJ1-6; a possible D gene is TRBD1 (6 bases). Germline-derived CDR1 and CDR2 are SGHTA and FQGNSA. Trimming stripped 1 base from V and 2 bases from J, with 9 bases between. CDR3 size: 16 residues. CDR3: CASSLEGGAYNSPLHF. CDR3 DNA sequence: TGTGCCAGCAGCTTAGAGGGGGGGGCCTATAATTCACCCCTCCACTTT.

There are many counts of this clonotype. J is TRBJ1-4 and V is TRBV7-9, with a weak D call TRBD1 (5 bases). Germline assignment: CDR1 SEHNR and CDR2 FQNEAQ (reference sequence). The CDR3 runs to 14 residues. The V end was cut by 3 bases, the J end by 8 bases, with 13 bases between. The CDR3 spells CASSFGQGNEKLFF. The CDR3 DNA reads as TGTGCCAGCAGCTTCGGCCAGGGAAACGAAAAACTGTTTTTT.

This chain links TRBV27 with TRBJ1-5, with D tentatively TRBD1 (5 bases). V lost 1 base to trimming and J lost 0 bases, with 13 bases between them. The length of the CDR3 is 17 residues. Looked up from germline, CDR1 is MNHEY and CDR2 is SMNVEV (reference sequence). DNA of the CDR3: TGTGCCAGCAGTTTATACGGGGGACCCCTTAGCAATCAGCCCCAGCATTTT. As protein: CASSLYGGPLSNQPQHF.

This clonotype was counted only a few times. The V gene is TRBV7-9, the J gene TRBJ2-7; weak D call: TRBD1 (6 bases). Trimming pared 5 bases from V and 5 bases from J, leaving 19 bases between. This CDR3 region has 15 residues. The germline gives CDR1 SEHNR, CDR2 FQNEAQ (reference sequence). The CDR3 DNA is TGTGCCAGCAGCCTCACCACAGGGTATTCCCACGAGCAGTACTTC. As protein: CASSLTTGYSHEQYF.

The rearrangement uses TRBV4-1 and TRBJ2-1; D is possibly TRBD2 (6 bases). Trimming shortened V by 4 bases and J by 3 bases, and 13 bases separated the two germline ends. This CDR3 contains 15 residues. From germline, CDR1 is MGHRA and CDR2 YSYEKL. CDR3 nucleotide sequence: TGCGCCAGCAGCCCCGGGACTGTCAACTACAATGAGCAGTTCTTC. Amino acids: CASSPGTVNYNEQFF.

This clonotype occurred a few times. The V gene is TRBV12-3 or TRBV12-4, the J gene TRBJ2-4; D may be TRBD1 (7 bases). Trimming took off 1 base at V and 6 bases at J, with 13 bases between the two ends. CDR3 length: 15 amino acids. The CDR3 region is CASSLVSRDRNIQYF. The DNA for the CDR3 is TGTGCCAGCAGTTTAGTGTCGCGGGACAGAAACATTCAGTACTTC.

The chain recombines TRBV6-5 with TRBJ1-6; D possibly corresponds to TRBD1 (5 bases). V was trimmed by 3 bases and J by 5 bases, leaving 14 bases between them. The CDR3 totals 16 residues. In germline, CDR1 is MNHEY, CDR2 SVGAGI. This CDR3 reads CASSYSGARDNSPLHF. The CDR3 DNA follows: TGTGCCAGCAGTTATTCCGGGGCCAGGGATAATTCACCCCTCCACTTT.

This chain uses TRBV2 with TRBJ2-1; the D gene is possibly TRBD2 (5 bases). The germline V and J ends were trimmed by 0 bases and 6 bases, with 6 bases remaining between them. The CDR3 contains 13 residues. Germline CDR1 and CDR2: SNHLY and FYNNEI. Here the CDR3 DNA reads TGTGCCAGCAGTGAAGCGGGGAGCAATGAGCAGTTCTTC. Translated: CASSEAGSNEQFF. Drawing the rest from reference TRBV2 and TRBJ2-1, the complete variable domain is EPEVTQTPSHQVTQMGQEVILRCVPISNHLYFYWYRQILGQKVEFLVSFYNNEISEKSEIFDDQFSVERPDGSNFTLKIRSTKLEDSAMYFCASSEAGSNEQFFGPGTRLTVL.

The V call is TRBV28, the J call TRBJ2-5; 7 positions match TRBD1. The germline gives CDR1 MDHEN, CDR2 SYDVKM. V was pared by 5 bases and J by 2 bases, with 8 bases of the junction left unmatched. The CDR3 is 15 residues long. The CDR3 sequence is CASSPMGQNQETQYF. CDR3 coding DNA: TGTGCCAGCAGTCCCATGGGACAGAATCAAGAGACCCAGTACTTC.

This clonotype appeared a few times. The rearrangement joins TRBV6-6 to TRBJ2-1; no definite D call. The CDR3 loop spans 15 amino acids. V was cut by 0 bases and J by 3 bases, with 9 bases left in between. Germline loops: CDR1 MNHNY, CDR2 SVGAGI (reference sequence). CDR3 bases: TGTGCCAGCAGTTACTCTACCTGGGTCTACAATGAGCAGTTCTTC. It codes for CASSYSTWVYNEQFF.

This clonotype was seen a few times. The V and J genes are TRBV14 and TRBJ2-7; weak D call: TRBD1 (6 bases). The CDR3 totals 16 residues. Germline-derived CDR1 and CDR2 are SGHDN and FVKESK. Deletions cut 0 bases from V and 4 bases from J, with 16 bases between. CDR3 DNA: TGTGCCAGCAGCCAAGATGGTAGGCTCAGGGGATACGAGCAGTACTTC. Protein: CASSQDGRLRGYEQYF.

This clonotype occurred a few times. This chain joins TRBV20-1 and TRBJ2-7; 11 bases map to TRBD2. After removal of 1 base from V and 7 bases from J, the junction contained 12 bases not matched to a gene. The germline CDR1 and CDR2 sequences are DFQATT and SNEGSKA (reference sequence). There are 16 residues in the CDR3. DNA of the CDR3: TGCAGTGCTAGAGCCTTTAGCGGGAGGGCGGCTGGGGAGCAGTACTTC. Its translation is CSARAFSGRAAGEQYF.

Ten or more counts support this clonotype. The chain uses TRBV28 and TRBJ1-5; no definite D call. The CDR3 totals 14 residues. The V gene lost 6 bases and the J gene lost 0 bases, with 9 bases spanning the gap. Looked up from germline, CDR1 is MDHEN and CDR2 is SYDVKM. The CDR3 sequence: CASSHGNSNQPQHF. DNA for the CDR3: TGTGCCAGCAGCCATGGGAATAGCAATCAGCCCCAGCATTTT.

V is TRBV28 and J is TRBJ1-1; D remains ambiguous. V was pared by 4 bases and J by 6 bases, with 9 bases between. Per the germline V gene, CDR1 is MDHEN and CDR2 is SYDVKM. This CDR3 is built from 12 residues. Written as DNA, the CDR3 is TGTGCCAGCAGTTCCAGTGGCCCTGAAGCTTTCTTT. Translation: CASSSSGPEAFF. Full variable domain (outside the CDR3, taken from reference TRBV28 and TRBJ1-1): DVKVTQSSRYLVKRTGEKVFLECVQDMDHENMFWYRQDPGLGLRLIYFSYDVKMKEKGDIPEGYSVSREKKERFSLILESASTNQTSMYLCASSSSGPEAFFGQGTRLTVV.

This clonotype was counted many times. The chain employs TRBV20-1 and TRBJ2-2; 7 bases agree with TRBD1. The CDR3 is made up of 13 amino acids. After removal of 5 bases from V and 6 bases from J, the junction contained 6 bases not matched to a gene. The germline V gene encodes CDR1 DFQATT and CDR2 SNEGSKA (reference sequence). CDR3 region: CSAYTGVAGELFF. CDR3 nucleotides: TGCAGTGCTTACACAGGGGTGGCCGGGGAGCTGTTTTTT.